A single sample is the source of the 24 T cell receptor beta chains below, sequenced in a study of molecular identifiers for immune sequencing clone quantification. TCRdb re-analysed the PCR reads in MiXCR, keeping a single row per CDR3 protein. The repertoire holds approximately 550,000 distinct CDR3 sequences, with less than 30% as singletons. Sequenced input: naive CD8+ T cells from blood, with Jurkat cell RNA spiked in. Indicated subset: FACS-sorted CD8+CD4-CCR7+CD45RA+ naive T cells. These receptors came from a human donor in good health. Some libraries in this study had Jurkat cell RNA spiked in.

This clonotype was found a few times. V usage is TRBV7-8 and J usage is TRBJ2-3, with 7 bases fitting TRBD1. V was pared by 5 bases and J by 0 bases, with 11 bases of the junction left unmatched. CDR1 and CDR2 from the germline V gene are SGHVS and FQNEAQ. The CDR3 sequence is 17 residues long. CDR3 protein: CASSPPLTGPSTDTQYF. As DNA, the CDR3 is TGTGCCAGCAGCCCCCCCCTGACAGGGCCTAGCACAGATACGCAGTATTTT. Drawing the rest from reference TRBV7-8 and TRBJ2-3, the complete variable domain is GAGVSQSPRYKVAKRGQDVALRCDPISGHVSLFWYQQALGQGPEFLTYFQNEAQLDKSGLPSDRFFAERPEGSVSTLKIQRTQQEDSAVYLCASSPPLTGPSTDTQYFGPGTRLTVL.

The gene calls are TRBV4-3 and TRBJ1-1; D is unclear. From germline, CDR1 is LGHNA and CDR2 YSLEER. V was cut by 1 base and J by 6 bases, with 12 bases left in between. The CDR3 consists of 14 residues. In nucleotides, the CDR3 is TGCGCCAGCAGCCAAGGGCAGGCATCCCCTGAAGCTTTCTTT. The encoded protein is CASSQGQASPEAFF.

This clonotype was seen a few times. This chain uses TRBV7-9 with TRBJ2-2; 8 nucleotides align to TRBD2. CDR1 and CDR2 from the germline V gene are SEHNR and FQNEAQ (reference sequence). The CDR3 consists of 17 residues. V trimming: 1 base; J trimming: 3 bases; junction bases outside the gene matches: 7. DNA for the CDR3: TGTGCCAGCAGCTTAGACGGGAGGGCCCCAGACACCGGGGAGCTGTTTTTT. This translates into CASSLDGRAPDTGELFF. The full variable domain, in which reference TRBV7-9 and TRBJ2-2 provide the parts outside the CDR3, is DTGVSQNPRHKITKRGQNVTFRCDPISEHNRLYWYRQTLGQGPEFLTYFQNEAQLEKSRLLSDRFSAERPKGSFSTLEIQRTEQGDSAMYLCASSLDGRAPDTGELFFGEGSRLTVL.

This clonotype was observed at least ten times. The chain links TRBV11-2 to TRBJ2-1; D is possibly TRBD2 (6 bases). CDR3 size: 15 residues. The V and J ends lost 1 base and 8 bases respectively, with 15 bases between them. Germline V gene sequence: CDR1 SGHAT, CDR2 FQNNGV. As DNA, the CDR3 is TGTGCCAGCAGCTTAGGGGGACTGACGAACCATGAGCAGTTCTTC. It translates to CASSLGGLTNHEQFF.

Written as DNA, the CDR3 is TGCGCCAGCAGCCCTTTGAGGGACAGTTCCACAGATACGCAGTATTTT. Amino acids: CASSPLRDSSTDTQYF. The genes are TRBV4-1 and TRBJ2-3; 7 nucleotides agree with TRBD1. The CDR3 consists of 16 residues. The germline V gene encodes CDR1 MGHRA and CDR2 YSYEKL. V lost 4 bases to trimming and J lost 2 bases; unmatched junction nucleotides: 9.

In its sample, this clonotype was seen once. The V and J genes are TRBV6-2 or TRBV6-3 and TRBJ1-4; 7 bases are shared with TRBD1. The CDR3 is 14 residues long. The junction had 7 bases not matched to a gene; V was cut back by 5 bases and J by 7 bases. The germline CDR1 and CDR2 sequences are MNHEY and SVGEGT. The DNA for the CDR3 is TGTGCCAGCAGTACCGGGACAGTTGCTGAAAAACTGTTTTTT. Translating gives CASSTGTVAEKLFF.

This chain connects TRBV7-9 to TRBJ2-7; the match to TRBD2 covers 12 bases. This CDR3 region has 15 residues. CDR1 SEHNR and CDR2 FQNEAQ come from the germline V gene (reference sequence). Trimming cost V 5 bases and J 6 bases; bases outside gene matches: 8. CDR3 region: CASSVSSGRVIEQYF. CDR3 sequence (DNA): TGTGCCAGCAGCGTTTCTAGCGGGAGGGTTATCGAGCAGTACTTC.

The CDR3 DNA sequence: TGTGCCTGGAGTCCAGTGTTCACAGATACGCAGTATTTT. It encodes CAWSPVFTDTQYF. V is TRBV30 and J is TRBJ2-3; D remains unclear. The length of the CDR3 is 13 residues. The germline V gene encodes CDR1 GTSNPN and CDR2 SVGIG (reference sequence). The germline V and J ends were trimmed by 2 bases and 2 bases, with 8 bases remaining between them.

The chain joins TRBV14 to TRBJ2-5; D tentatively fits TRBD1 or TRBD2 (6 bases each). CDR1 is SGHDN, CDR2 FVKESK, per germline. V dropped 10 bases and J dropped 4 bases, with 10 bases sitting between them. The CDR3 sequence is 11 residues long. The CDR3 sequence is CAKEGGETQYF. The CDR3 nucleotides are TGTGCCAAAGAGGGGGGAGAGACCCAGTACTTC.

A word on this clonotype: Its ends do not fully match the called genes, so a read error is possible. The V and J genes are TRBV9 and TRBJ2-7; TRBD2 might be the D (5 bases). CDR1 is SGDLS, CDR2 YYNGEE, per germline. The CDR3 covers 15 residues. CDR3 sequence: CASSEGALPSHEQYF. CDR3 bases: TGTGCCAGCAGCGAGGGAGCCTTACCCTCCCACGAGCAGTACTTC.

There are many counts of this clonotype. The CDR3 here is CASSPRPFGSPLHF. The CDR3 region has the DNA TGTGCCAGCAGCCCACGGCCCTTCGGTTCACCCCTCCACTTT. This chain links TRBV12-3 or TRBV12-4 with TRBJ1-6, with D unresolved. The germline V and J ends were trimmed by 6 bases and 9 bases, with 15 bases remaining between them. CDR3 size: 14 residues.

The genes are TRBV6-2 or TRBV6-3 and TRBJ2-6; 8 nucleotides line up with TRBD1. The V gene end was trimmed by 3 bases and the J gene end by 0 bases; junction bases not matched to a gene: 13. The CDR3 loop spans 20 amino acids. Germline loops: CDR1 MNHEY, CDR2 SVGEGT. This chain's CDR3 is CASSYIPGQAFFSGANVLTF. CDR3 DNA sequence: TGTGCCAGCAGTTATATTCCGGGACAGGCCTTTTTCTCTGGGGCCAACGTCCTGACTTTC.

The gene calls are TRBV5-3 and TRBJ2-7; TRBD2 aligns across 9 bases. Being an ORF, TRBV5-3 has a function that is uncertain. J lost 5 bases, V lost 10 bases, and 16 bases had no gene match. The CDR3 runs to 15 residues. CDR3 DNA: TGTGCCGGCAGCTTGGTGCTAGCGGGAATCGACGAGCAGTACTTC. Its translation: CAGSLVLAGIDEQYF.

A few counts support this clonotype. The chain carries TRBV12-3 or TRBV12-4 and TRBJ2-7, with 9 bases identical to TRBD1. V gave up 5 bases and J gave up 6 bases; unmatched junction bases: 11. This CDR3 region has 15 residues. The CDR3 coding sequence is TGTGCCAGCAGTACTCGACAGGGGGGGGTCACCGAGCAGTACTTC. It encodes CASSTRQGGVTEQYF.

The CDR3 DNA reads as TGTGCCAGCAGTTACCTTTTGGACAGGGGGCCTCGTCAGACCCAGTACTTC. Protein sequence: CASSYLLDRGPRQTQYF. V and J are TRBV6-2 or TRBV6-3 and TRBJ2-5; 11 bases agree with TRBD1. V lost 2 bases, J lost 6 bases, and 11 bases stayed unmatched. The CDR3 totals 17 residues. Germline V lookup: CDR1 MNHEY, CDR2 SVGEGT.

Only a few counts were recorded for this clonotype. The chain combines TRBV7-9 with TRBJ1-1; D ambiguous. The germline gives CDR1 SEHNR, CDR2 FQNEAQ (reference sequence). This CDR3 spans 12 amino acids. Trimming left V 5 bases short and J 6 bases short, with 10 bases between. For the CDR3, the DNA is TGTGCCAGCAGCACACGAATTCCTGAAGCTTTCTTT. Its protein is CASSTRIPEAFF.

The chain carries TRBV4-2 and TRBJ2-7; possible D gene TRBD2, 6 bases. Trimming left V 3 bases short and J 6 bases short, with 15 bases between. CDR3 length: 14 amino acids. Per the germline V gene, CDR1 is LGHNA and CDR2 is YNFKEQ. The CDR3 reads CASSQGDSLGEQYF. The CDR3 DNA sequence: TGTGCCAGCAGCCAGGGGGACTCCCTTGGCGAGCAGTACTTC.

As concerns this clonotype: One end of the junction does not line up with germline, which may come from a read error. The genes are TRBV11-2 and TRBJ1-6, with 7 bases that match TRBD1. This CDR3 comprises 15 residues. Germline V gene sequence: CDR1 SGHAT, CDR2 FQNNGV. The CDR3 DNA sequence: TGTGCCAGCAGCCCCCTGACAGGGAGTAATTCAACCCTCCACTTT. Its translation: CASSPLTGSNSTLHF.

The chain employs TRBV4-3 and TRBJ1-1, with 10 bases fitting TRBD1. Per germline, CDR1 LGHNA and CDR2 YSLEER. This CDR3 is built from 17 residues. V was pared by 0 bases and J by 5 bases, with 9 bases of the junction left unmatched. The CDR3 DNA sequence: TGCGCCAGCAGCCAAGATCACCGACAGGGGGCGAAGACTGAAGCTTTCTTT. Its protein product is CASSQDHRQGAKTEAFF.

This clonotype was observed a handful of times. As DNA, the CDR3 is TGCAGTGCTGGGGGGGGACTAGCGGTCCAAGAGACCCAGTACTTC. Translated, it gives CSAGGGLAVQETQYF. The chain links TRBV20-1 to TRBJ2-5; 11 bases are shared with TRBD2. V shed 5 bases and J 1 base; nucleotides not matched to a gene: 6. Germline-derived CDR1 and CDR2 are DFQATT and SNEGSKA (reference sequence). CDR3 length equals 15 residues.

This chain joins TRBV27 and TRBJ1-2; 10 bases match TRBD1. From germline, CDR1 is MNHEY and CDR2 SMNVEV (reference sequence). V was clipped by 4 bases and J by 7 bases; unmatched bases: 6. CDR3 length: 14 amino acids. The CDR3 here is CASSSGQGWFGYTF. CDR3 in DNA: TGTGCCAGCAGTTCGGGACAGGGGTGGTTTGGCTACACCTTC.

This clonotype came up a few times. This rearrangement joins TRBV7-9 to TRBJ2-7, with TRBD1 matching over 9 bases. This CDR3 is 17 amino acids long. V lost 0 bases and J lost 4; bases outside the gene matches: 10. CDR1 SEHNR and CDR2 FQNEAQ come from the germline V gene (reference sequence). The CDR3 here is CASSLAVRDRGSYEQYF. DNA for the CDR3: TGTGCCAGCAGCTTAGCGGTCCGAGACAGGGGGTCATACGAGCAGTACTTC.

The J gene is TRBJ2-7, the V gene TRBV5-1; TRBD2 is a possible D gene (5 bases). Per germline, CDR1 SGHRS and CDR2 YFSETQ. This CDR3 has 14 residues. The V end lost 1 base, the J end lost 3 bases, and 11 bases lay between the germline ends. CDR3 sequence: CASSLLPGLYEQYF. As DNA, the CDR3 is TGCGCCAGCAGCTTGTTGCCAGGACTCTACGAGCAGTACTTC. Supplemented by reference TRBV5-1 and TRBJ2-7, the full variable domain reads KAGVTQTPRYLIKTRGQQVTLSCSPISGHRSVSWYQQTPGQGLQFLFEYFSETQRNKGNFPGRFSGRQFSNSRSEMNVSTLELGDSALYLCASSLLPGLYEQYFGPGTRLTVT.

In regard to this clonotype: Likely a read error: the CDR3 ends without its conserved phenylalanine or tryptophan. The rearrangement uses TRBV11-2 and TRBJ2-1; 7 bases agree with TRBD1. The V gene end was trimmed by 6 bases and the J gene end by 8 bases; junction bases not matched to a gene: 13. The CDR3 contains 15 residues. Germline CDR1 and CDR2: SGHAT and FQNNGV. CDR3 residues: CASRLDRERIYEQFL. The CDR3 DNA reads TGTGCCAGCAGACTAGACAGGGAACGAATCTATGAGCAGTTCCTC.